This T cell receptor beta chain was sequenced for a study of long-term antiretroviral therapy in people with HIV. For the study at large: The oldest specimens predate the 2015 immediate-ART recommendation by about a decade.

V shed 4 bases and J shed 6 bases, with 15 bases lying between them. The CDR3 has 14 amino acids. CDR1 and CDR2 (germline): LGHNA, YSLEER. Running of the v3.0 immunoSEQ assay took place at survey level. The protocol was immunoSEQ multiplex PCR, while the TCRdb copy is restricted to in-frame clones and leaves out a portion. The sample holds about 20,000 clones, about nine tenths seen once. Donors each had at least one pre-ART PBMC sample and at least two post-ART ones. The origin of this receptor is a woman under 40 with HIV. This chain uses TRBV4-3 with TRBJ1-1; possible D gene TRBD1, 5 bases. Source: unsorted PBMCs, taken approximately 4.4 years before starting antiretroviral therapy. This chain's CDR3 is CASSRVGVIAEAFF. CDR3 DNA sequence: TGCGCCAGCAGCCGCGTAGGGGTTATCGCTGAAGCTTTCTTT.